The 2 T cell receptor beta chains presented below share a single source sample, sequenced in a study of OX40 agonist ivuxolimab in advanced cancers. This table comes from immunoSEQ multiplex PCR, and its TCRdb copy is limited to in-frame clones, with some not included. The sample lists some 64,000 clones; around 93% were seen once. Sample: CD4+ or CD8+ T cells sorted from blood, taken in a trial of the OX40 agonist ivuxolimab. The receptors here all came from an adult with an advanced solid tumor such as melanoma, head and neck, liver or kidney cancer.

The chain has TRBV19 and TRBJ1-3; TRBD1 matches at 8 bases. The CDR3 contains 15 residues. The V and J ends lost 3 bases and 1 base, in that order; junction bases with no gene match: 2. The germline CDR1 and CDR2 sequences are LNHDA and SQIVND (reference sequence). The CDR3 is CASSMTGVSGNTIYF. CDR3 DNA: TGTGCCAGTAGTATGACAGGGGTATCTGGAAACACCATATATTTT.

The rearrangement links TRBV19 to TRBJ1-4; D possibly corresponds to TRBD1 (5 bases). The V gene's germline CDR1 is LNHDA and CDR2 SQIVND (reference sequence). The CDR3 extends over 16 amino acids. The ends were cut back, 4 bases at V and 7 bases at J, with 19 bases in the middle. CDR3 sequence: CASSNIAGGSPEKLFF. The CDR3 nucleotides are TGTGCCAGTAGTAACATAGCCGGGGGGTCCCCTGAAAAACTGTTTTTT. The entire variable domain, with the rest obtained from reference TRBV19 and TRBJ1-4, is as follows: DGGITQSPKYLFRKEGQNVTLSCEQNLNHDAMYWYRQDPGQGLRLIYYSQIVNDFQKGDIAEGYSVSREKKESFPLTVTSAQKNPTAFYLCASSNIAGGSPEKLFFGSGTQLSVL.